Listed here are 4 T cell receptor beta chains from one sample, sequenced in a study of response to subunit inactivated influenza vaccine. TCRdb re-called the RT-PCR reads through MiXCR, storing one row per CDR3 protein. The data show 650,000 to 800,000 distinct CDR3 sequences, roughly 14% seen once. The sample here was PBMCs from blood, taken 14 to 15 days before vaccination. The receptors were sampled from a man aged 45-60 years who received an inactivated influenza vaccine.

The chain recombines TRBV6-1 with TRBJ2-3, with 12 bases identical to TRBD2. Germline V gives CDR1 MNHNS, CDR2 SASEGT. V was pared by 5 bases and J by 4 bases, with 4 bases of the junction left unmatched. The CDR3 extends over 15 amino acids. The CDR3, as DNA: TGTGCCAGCAGTCTAGCGGGGGGGCAGTCAGATACGCAGTATTTT. Protein sequence: CASSLAGGQSDTQYF.

The chain combines TRBV6-5 with TRBJ1-2; 8 bases map to TRBD1. CDR1 is MNHEY, CDR2 SVGAGI, per germline. This CDR3 has 12 amino acids. The J segment lost 7 bases and the V segment lost 7 bases, leaving 5 bases of the junction unmatched. The CDR3 reads CASTRTGFGYTF. In DNA, the CDR3 is TGTGCCAGCACCAGGACAGGGTTTGGCTACACCTTC.

This clonotype was seen a handful of times. The genes are TRBV4-1 and TRBJ2-2; TRBD1 might be the D (6 bases). CDR3 size: 18 residues. With 1 base removed from V and 3 bases from J, the gap between germline ends came to 18 bases. Germline V gene lookup returns CDR1 MGHRA and CDR2 YSYEKL. The CDR3 region is CASSQAWITGLYTGELFF. In DNA form, the CDR3 reads TGCGCCAGCAGCCAAGCATGGATAACAGGGTTGTACACCGGGGAGCTGTTTTTT.

This clonotype has more than one count but fewer than ten. The chain employs TRBV27 and TRBJ2-6; no clear D. Germline CDR1 is MNHEY and CDR2 is SMNVEV (reference sequence). CDR3 size: 16 residues. V was cut by 1 base and J by 3 bases, with 10 bases left in between. CDR3 in amino acids: CASSLLVGHGANVLTF. The DNA of the CDR3 is TGTGCCAGCAGTTTATTGGTAGGGCATGGGGCCAACGTCCTGACTTTC.